Shown below are 25 T cell receptor beta chains from a single sample sequenced in a study of beta chain features in type 1 diabetes. TCRB transcripts that were expressed got sequenced, as all of the isolated RNA had been reverse transcribed. Using immunoSEQ multiplex PCR, the repertoire was profiled, and TCRdb retains in-frame clones only, with some absent. The repertoire has tens of thousands of clones, under 35% of them found once; the top ten carry roughly 0.44%. The sample consisted of stem cell memory CD4+ T cells from blood. Source of these receptors: a woman under 30 in good health.

This clone was counted a few times. The genes are TRBV5-1 and TRBJ2-1; TRBD1 is a possible D gene (6 bases). Germline V gene sequence: CDR1 SGHRS, CDR2 YFSETQ. V dropped 4 bases and J dropped 7 bases, with 15 bases sitting between them. The CDR3 loop spans 14 amino acids. The CDR3 DNA follows: TGCGCCAGCAGCCCAACAGGGACGAGTAATGAGCAGTTCTTC. Residues: CASSPTGTSNEQFF.

There are a few counts of this clone. The chain combines TRBV30 with TRBJ2-3; the match to TRBD2 covers 13 bases. Trimming removed 3 bases from V and 6 bases from J; junction bases left unmatched: 12. Germline V lookup: CDR1 GTSNPN, CDR2 SVGIG (reference sequence). The CDR3 is 17 amino acids. The DNA for the CDR3 is TGTGCCTGGAGCCCAGGAGGACTAGCGGGGGAGGGCGATACGCAGTATTTT. Translating gives CAWSPGGLAGEGDTQYF.

This clone was counted between two and nine times. The chain combines TRBV6-1 with TRBJ1-6; D perhaps matches TRBD1 (6 bases). CDR1 and CDR2 (germline): MNHNS, SASEGT. The CDR3 sequence is 13 residues long. V was clipped by 4 bases and J by 10 bases, with 11 bases between them. DNA for the CDR3: TGTGCCAGCAGTGCAGGGGCGGCATCACCCCTCCACTTT. Protein sequence: CASSAGAASPLHF.

The chain joins TRBV29-1 to TRBJ1-2; 10 bases match TRBD1. J was trimmed by 8 bases and V by 6 bases; bases with no gene match: 6. Per germline, CDR1 SQVTM and CDR2 ANQGSEA. The CDR3 sequence is 12 residues long. The CDR3 sequence is CSVGDRGEGYTF. In nucleotides, the CDR3 is TGCAGCGTAGGGGACAGGGGCGAGGGCTACACCTTC.

This clone was seen a few times. One junction end disagrees with the germline gene, perhaps due to a read error. This chain uses TRBV6-6 with TRBJ2-1; weak D call: TRBD1 (5 bases). The CDR3 is made up of 15 amino acids. From germline, CDR1 is MNHNY and CDR2 SVGAGI (reference sequence). Here the CDR3 DNA reads TGTGCCATCAGTGACCGACAAGGGGATGGCAATGAGCAGTTCTTC. Protein sequence: CAISDRQGDGNEQFF.

J is TRBJ1-2 and V is TRBV6-6, with D unclear. The germline CDR1 and CDR2 sequences are MNHNY and SVGAGI (reference sequence). This CDR3 has 14 residues. V was pared by 6 bases and J by 2 bases, with 13 bases between. CDR3 nucleotides: TGTGCCAGCAGAGCCCTCTCGGGGAACTATGGCTACACCTTC. It encodes CASRALSGNYGYTF.

This clone was observed a few times. V gene TRBV7-3 combines with J gene TRBJ2-5, with D perhaps matching TRBD2 (6 bases). V lost 8 bases to trimming and J lost 2 bases, with 18 bases between them. This CDR3 spans 15 amino acids. In germline, CDR1 is SGHTA, CDR2 FQGTGA. In DNA form, the CDR3 reads TGTGCCAGCGCACCTAGCATGGGGGGACAAGAGACCCAGTACTTC. Protein: CASAPSMGGQETQYF.

This clone was observed a few times. The chain uses TRBV29-1 and TRBJ2-1, with D possibly matching TRBD2 (6 bases). The CDR3 is 14 amino acids. V was shortened by 3 bases and J by 1 base, with 10 bases between the two germline ends. From germline, CDR1 is SQVTM and CDR2 ANQGSEA. The CDR3 coding sequence is TGCAGCGTTGAGGCTGGAGGGTCCTACAATGAGCAGTTCTTC. The encoded protein is CSVEAGGSYNEQFF.

This clone has more than one count but fewer than ten. The gene calls are TRBV19 and TRBJ1-1; D remains ambiguous. The CDR3 contains 13 residues. Germline V gene lookup returns CDR1 LNHDA and CDR2 SQIVND (reference sequence). The V end lost 4 bases, the J end lost 1 base, and 7 bases lay between the germline ends. CDR3 sequence (DNA): TGTGCCAGTAGTAAATACAGGAACACTGAAGCTTTCTTT. Translation gives CASSKYRNTEAFF.

V usage is TRBV5-8 and J usage is TRBJ1-2; no reliable D call. This CDR3 contains 11 residues. Germline V lookup: CDR1 SGHTS, CDR2 YDEGEE. The ends were cut back, 4 bases at V and 10 bases at J, with 11 bases in the middle. Here the CDR3 reads CASSPAVDYTF. The CDR3 nucleotides read TGTGCCAGCAGCCCGGCGGTCGACTACACCTTC.

The chain links TRBV6-5 to TRBJ2-7; D is possibly TRBD2 (6 bases). V was cut by 4 bases and J by 5 bases, with 12 bases left in between. The CDR3 has 13 residues. Germline V gene sequence: CDR1 MNHEY, CDR2 SVGAGI. CDR3 bases: TGTGCCAGCAGTTCCCTGGGGGGAAACGAGCAGTACTTC. Its protein is CASSSLGGNEQYF.

This clone was observed a few times. The CDR3 region is CASARDRQETQYF. CDR3 DNA sequence: TGTGCCAGTGCTCGGGACAGACAAGAGACCCAGTACTTC. This chain joins TRBV11-1 and TRBJ2-5; 7 bases are a match to TRBD1. CDR3 length equals 13 residues. The V gene end was trimmed by 9 bases and the J gene end by 2 bases; junction bases not matched to a gene: 6. Looked up from germline, CDR1 is SGHAT and CDR2 is FQDESV (reference sequence).

This clone was detected only a few times. This chain joins TRBV9 and TRBJ1-1, with D possibly being TRBD1 (6 bases). Deletions cut 4 bases from V and 3 bases from J, with 16 bases between. This CDR3 contains 15 residues. Germline lookup yields CDR1 SGDLS and CDR2 YYNGEE. CDR3 amino acids: CASSPWGGLDTEAFF. The CDR3 DNA is TGTGCCAGCAGCCCATGGGGGGGGCTCGACACTGAAGCTTTCTTT.

This chain links TRBV7-9 with TRBJ1-1, with 7 bases that match TRBD1. The germline gives CDR1 SEHNR, CDR2 FQNEAQ (reference sequence). V lost 6 bases to trimming and J lost 7 bases; unmatched junction nucleotides: 11. This CDR3 has 14 residues. The CDR3: CASSSSGGRGEAFF. In DNA form, the CDR3 reads TGTGCCAGCAGTTCTTCAGGGGGTAGGGGTGAAGCTTTCTTT.

The chain carries TRBV2 and TRBJ1-5; D is possibly TRBD1 (6 bases). Per germline, CDR1 SNHLY and CDR2 FYNNEI. The CDR3 totals 13 residues. Trimming left V 10 bases short and J 6 bases short, with 16 bases between. This CDR3 is CANSQGKTQPQHF. The CDR3 DNA follows: TGTGCCAACTCGCAGGGGAAGACTCAGCCCCAGCATTTT.

In its sample, this clone was seen a few times. V gene TRBV19 combines with J gene TRBJ1-1; no clear D gene. The V end was cut by 3 bases, the J end by 1 base, with 6 bases between. CDR1 and CDR2 from the germline V gene are LNHDA and SQIVND (reference sequence). The CDR3 runs 13 residues. CDR3 region: CASSIAENTEAFF. The CDR3 DNA follows: TGTGCCAGTAGTATCGCAGAGAACACTGAAGCTTTCTTT. The variable domain in full, completed from reference TRBV19 and TRBJ1-1, reads DGGITQSPKYLFRKEGQNVTLSCEQNLNHDAMYWYRQDPGQGLRLIYYSQIVNDFQKGDIAEGYSVSREKKESFPLTVTSAQKNPTAFYLCASSIAENTEAFFGQGTRLTVV.

This chain uses TRBV4-3 with TRBJ2-2; no firm D call. The germline gives CDR1 LGHNA, CDR2 YSLEER. This CDR3 region has 14 residues. Trimming removed 2 bases from V and 7 bases from J, with 11 bases in between. Here the CDR3 reads CASSQSQISGELFF. CDR3 coding DNA: TGCGCCAGCAGCCAAAGTCAAATCAGCGGGGAGCTGTTTTTT.

This clone turned up a few times. The rearrangement joins TRBV6-6 to TRBJ1-5; 10 bases line up with TRBD1. Germline CDR1 reads MNHNY; CDR2 reads SVGAGI (reference sequence). The CDR3 length is 16 residues. Trimming cost V 6 bases and J 2 bases; bases outside gene matches: 7. CDR3 residues: CASSWGQGFGNQPQHF. The DNA for the CDR3 is TGTGCCAGCAGCTGGGGACAGGGGTTCGGCAATCAGCCCCAGCATTTT.

The V call is TRBV9, the J call TRBJ2-1, with D possibly being TRBD2 (5 bases). The ends were cut back, 3 bases at V and 9 bases at J, with 16 bases in the middle. Germline loops: CDR1 SGDLS, CDR2 YYNGEE. The CDR3 contains 14 residues. CDR3 sequence reads: CASSGAGSLTEQFF. The CDR3 bases are TGTGCCAGCAGCGGGGCGGGCAGTTTAACTGAGCAGTTCTTC.

There are a few counts of this clone. The chain carries TRBV5-6 and TRBJ1-5; D gene uncertain. CDR3 size: 14 residues. Germline CDR1 SGHDT, CDR2 YYEEEE. Trimming stripped 1 base from V and 3 bases from J, with 8 bases between. CDR3 amino acids: CASSLIGVNQPQHF. The CDR3, as DNA: TGTGCCAGCAGCTTGATCGGGGTCAATCAGCCCCAGCATTTT.

For the CDR3, the DNA is TGTGCCAGCAGCTTACCAGCGCCAACCTACGAGCAGTACTTC. Its translation is CASSLPAPTYEQYF. V is TRBV7-2 and J is TRBJ2-7; D unresolved. The CDR3 is 14 amino acids. The V and J ends lost 2 bases and 2 bases respectively, with 10 bases between them. Germline values: CDR1 SGHTA, CDR2 FQGNSA.

This clone turned up a few times. V gene TRBV7-8 combines with J gene TRBJ2-1; 11 bases line up with TRBD2. The J segment lost 2 bases and the V segment lost 3 bases, leaving 0 bases of the junction unmatched. Per germline, CDR1 SGHVS and CDR2 FQNEAQ. CDR3 length: 15 amino acids. The CDR3 loop is CASSLTSGTYNEQFF. The CDR3 DNA follows: TGTGCCAGCAGCTTGACTAGCGGGACCTACAATGAGCAGTTCTTC.

This clone was seen ten or more times. This sequence joins TRBV14 and TRBJ2-1, with D possibly being TRBD2 (6 bases). The CDR3 loop spans 13 amino acids. CDR1 and CDR2 (germline): SGHDN, FVKESK. V lost 3 bases and J lost 9, with 12 bases in between. Written as DNA, the CDR3 is TGTGCCAGCAGCCAGTTGGACGGGAGTGAGCAGTTCTTC. Protein: CASSQLDGSEQFF.

V and J are TRBV2 and TRBJ2-7; 7 nucleotides align to TRBD1. The J segment lost 2 bases and the V segment lost 5 bases, leaving 6 bases of the junction unmatched. The CDR3 is made up of 14 amino acids. Germline CDR1 reads SNHLY; CDR2 reads FYNNEI. The CDR3: CASSTGVGTYEQYF. CDR3 bases: TGTGCCAGCAGTACAGGGGTGGGCACCTACGAGCAGTACTTC.

The chain joins TRBV6-5 to TRBJ2-3, with TRBD2 identical over 7 bases. The V gene's germline CDR1 is MNHEY and CDR2 SVGAGI. This CDR3 is 15 amino acids long. The V segment lost 5 bases and the J segment 6 bases; nucleotides outside the gene matches: 11. The CDR3 loop is CASSRAGAGTDTQYF. CDR3 coding DNA: TGTGCCAGCAGTCGGGCGGGAGCGGGGACGGATACGCAGTATTTT.